Listed below are T cell receptor beta chains from one sample, sequenced in a study of regulatory T cells in long-lasting Graves disease. TCRdb itself ran the multiplex PCR reads through MiXCR, one entry per CDR3 protein. Of hundreds of thousands of distinct CDR3 sequences in the sample, roughly 15% were seen once. This same sample was also taken into another study, of T cells in Graves' hyperthyroidism and ophthalmopathy.

The sequencing used peripheral blood mononuclear cells (PBMCs), collected at new diagnosis, from a patient treated with antithyroid drugs. These receptors all stem from a woman aged 30 to 39 with Graves disease. CDR3s include the opening cysteine and the closing phenylalanine or tryptophan. The order of the fields is D gene, V gene, J gene, clone size, CDR3 DNA, CDR3 protein. D genes are given only for firm matches. Some rows mark clone size as missing; the rest say once, few, many or name a class of expanded clone.

>NA|TRBV29-1|TRBJ1-1|NA
TGCAGCGTCAACGATCCGGGCACTGAAGCTTTCTTT
CSVNDPGTEAFF
>NA|TRBV28|TRBJ1-1|many
TGTGCCAGCAGTTCCCCGGGACGAGGGAACCAGGGGGCTTTCTTT
CASSSPGRGNQGAFF
>TRBD2|TRBV11-2|TRBJ2-7|many
TGTGCCAGCAGCTCACTAGCGCCCGCCTACGAGCAGTACTTC
CASSSLAPAYEQYF
>TRBD2|TRBV5-8|TRBJ2-2|few
TGTGCCAGCGGGGGACTAGCGGGAGTTTGGACCGGGGAGCTGTTTTTT
CASGGLAGVWTGELFF
>NA|TRBV12-3/TRBV12-4|TRBJ2-7|many
TGTGCCAGCAGGGGTGGTGGGAGAGGGATCGAGCAGTACTTC
CASRGGGRGIEQYF
>NA|TRBV12-3/TRBV12-4|TRBJ2-1|many
TGTGCCAGCAGTTTCGGGAGCGCCTCCTACAATGAGCAGTTCTTC
CASSFGSASYNEQFF
>NA|TRBV19|TRBJ1-1|many
TGTGCCAGCAGTCGGGGTCCAAACACTGAAGCTTTCTTT
CASSRGPNTEAFF
>NA|TRBV4-1|TRBJ1-6|NA
TGCGCCAGCAGCCAAGAAGCCTACAGCTCCTATAATTCACCCCTCCACTTT
CASSQEAYSSYNSPLHF
>NA|TRBV18|TRBJ2-3|NA
TGTGCCAGCTCACCAAGTTCCGTTCTCACAGATACGCAGTATTTT
CASSPSSVLTDTQYF
>NA|TRBV30|TRBJ1-2|few
TGTGCCTGGAGTGTTAACTATGGCTACACCTTC
CAWSVNYGYTF
>NA|TRBV5-1|TRBJ2-7|NA
TGCGCCAGCACCCCACCAAACCTACCCCTCGAGCAGTACTTC
CASTPPNLPLEQYF
>NA|TRBV28|TRBJ2-1|many
TGTGCCAGCAGTTTATTTGGGACTGGTTACAATGAGCAGTTCTTC
CASSLFGTGYNEQFF
>NA|TRBV28|TRBJ2-4|many
TGTGCCAGCAGTTTTAGTCAGGGGACCAAAAACATTCAGTACTTC
CASSFSQGTKNIQYF
>NA|TRBV20-1|TRBJ2-4|NA
TGCAGTGCTAGAGATCAACGAGCCAAGGCCGGGGACTTC
CSARDQRAKAGDF
>NA|TRBV3-1|TRBJ2-7|many
TGTGCCAGCAGGACAGGCAGCGGGCCCCTCTACGAGCAGTACTTC
CASRTGSGPLYEQYF
>NA|TRBV15|TRBJ1-3|NA
TGTGCCACCAAGGATCCGGGGGGAGGAAACACCATATATTTT
CATKDPGGGNTIYF
>NA|TRBV20-1|TRBJ1-4|few
TGCAGTGCCGTAGGGTGGGCGGATGGTGAAAAACTGTTTTTT
CSAVGWADGEKLFF
>NA|TRBV28|TRBJ2-6|NA
TGTGCCAGCACCGGTGGGGGGTCTGGGGCCAACGTCCTGACTTTC
CASTGGGSGANVLTF
>TRBD2|TRBV4-1|TRBJ2-5|NA
TGCGCCAGCAGCCACCCTGGACTAGCGGGAGAAGAGACCCAGTACTTC
CASSHPGLAGEETQYF
>NA|TRBV11-2|TRBJ2-7|NA
TGTGCCAGCAGCTTTAGCGTCCGGAGTTCAATCCCTTACGAGCAGTACTTC
CASSFSVRSSIPYEQYF
>TRBD2|TRBV18|TRBJ2-7|once
TGTGCCAGCTCACCACCGGGACTAGCGGGAGCTGGTGAGCAGTACTTC
CASSPPGLAGAGEQYF
>TRBD1|TRBV28|TRBJ2-2|many
TGTGCCAGCAGTCCCCGGGACAGGGGGGCCGGGGAGCTGTTTTTT
CASSPRDRGAGELFF
>TRBD1|TRBV11-2|TRBJ2-3|NA
TGTGCCAGCAGCTTAGTCCCCGGACAGGGAGGCAAAGATACGCAGTATTTT
CASSLVPGQGGKDTQYF
>TRBD1|TRBV27|TRBJ2-1|NA
TGTGCCAGCAGCAGAGGGGGCCTGGGTTGGCATGAGCAGTTCTTC
CASSRGGLGWHEQFF
>NA|TRBV2|TRBJ1-3|NA
TGTGCCAGCAGCGGGTTCTCTGGAAACACCATATATTTT
CASSGFSGNTIYF
>NA|TRBV3-1|TRBJ1-5|few
TGTGCCAGCAGCCAAGATGGTCGACGGTATCAGCCCCAGCATTTT
CASSQDGRRYQPQHF
>NA|TRBV7-3|TRBJ2-7|few
TGTGCCAGCAGTAAACCTCCCTTCTCCTACGAGCAGTACTTC
CASSKPPFSYEQYF
>TRBD2|TRBV28|TRBJ2-1|many
TGTGCCAGCAGTTTAGGGGGGGTAGAGCAGTTCTTC
CASSLGGVEQFF
>NA|TRBV6-1|TRBJ1-1|many
TGTGCCAGCAGTGAACTACAGGTATTGACCCTGATGAACACTGAAGCTTTCTTT
CASSELQVLTLMNTEAFF
>TRBD1|TRBV7-9|TRBJ2-5|many
TGTGCCAGCAGCTTTCCGGGACAGGGGAAAGAGACCCAGTACTTC
CASSFPGQGKETQYF
>NA|TRBV20-1|TRBJ1-1|many
TGCAGTGCTCCGGGTCTAGGGAACACTGAAGCTTTCTTT
CSAPGLGNTEAFF
>NA|TRBV28|TRBJ1-6|once
TGTGCCAGCAGTTCCTTGATCCTGGGTATAGGCTCCTATAATTCACCCCCCCACTTT
CASSSLILGIGSYNSPPHF
>NA|TRBV7-8|TRBJ2-3|NA
TGTGCCAGCAGCTACCCCCCTGACAGGTTCAGCACAGATACGCAGTATTTT
CASSYPPDRFSTDTQYF
>NA|TRBV15|TRBJ2-7|NA
TGTGCCACCAGCGAGCTAGCACATCCGCAGTACTTC
CATSELAHPQYF
>NA|TRBV6-5|TRBJ2-2|many
TGTGCCAGCAGTTATGCAGTCCGTACCGGGGAGCTGTTTTTT
CASSYAVRTGELFF
>NA|TRBV7-3|TRBJ1-1|NA
TGTGCCAGCAGCTTAACACCAGGGTTAGGTGAAGCTTTCTTT
CASSLTPGLGEAFF
>TRBD2|TRBV28|TRBJ2-5|NA
TGTGCCAGCAGTTTGTGGTCTGCGGGAGACGAGACCCAGTACTTC
CASSLWSAGDETQYF
>TRBD2|TRBV3-1|TRBJ2-2|NA
TGTGCCAGCAGACGAGCGGCGGGAGTCGCCGGGGAGCTGTTTTTT
CASRRAAGVAGELFF
>TRBD1|TRBV27|TRBJ1-2|many
TGTGCCAGCAGCGCTCCGGGACAGGGGGCCTGGGGCTACACCTTC
CASSAPGQGAWGYTF
>TRBD1|TRBV20-1|TRBJ1-3|NA
TGCAGTGCCCCCAGGGGGGGGGGCTATAGAAACACCATATATTTT
CSAPRGGGYRNTIYF
>NA|TRBV6-5|TRBJ2-7|many
TGTGCCAGCAGTTACGTCGAGGCGATGAACGAGCAGTACTTC
CASSYVEAMNEQYF
>NA|TRBV28|TRBJ1-2|many
TGTGCCAGCAGGCCCGAGGGACCTCACTCGTATGGCTACACCTTC
CASRPEGPHSYGYTF
>NA|TRBV7-2|TRBJ2-1|many
TGTGCCAGCAGCTTAGCGTTCGGAGTCCCCTACAATGAGCAGTTCTTC
CASSLAFGVPYNEQFF
>NA|TRBV3-1|TRBJ2-5|few
TGTGCCAGCACCCTCGGAACAGACCAAGAGACCCAGTACTTC
CASTLGTDQETQYF
>NA|TRBV25-1|TRBJ2-5|NA
TGTGCCAGCGGAAGCAGGGGGGTCATAGAGACCCAGTACTTC
CASGSRGVIETQYF
>NA|TRBV18|TRBJ2-5|few
TGTGCCAGCTCACCAGTCCTTTCGCAAGAGACCCAGTACTTC
CASSPVLSQETQYF
>TRBD1|TRBV20-1|TRBJ2-3|few
TGCAGTGCTAGAGGCCTAGGACAGGGGGAGACAGATACGCAGTATTTT
CSARGLGQGETDTQYF
>NA|TRBV28|TRBJ2-7|NA
TGTGCCAGCAGTTTATCCTTTACTCTTGACAGCATCTTATCCTACGAGCAGTACTTC
CASSLSFTLDSILSYEQYF
>TRBD1|TRBV2|TRBJ2-5|many
TGTGCCAGCAGTTGGACAGGGGCCGAGACCCAGTACTTC
CASSWTGAETQYF
>TRBD1|TRBV24-1|TRBJ2-1|few
TGTGCCACCAGTCAGGGGGCGCGTAGTGAGCAGTTCTTC
CATSQGARSEQFF
>TRBD2|TRBV7-3|TRBJ2-3|NA
TGTGCCAGCAGCTCCGGACTAGTTGGGCGTAGGGGCACAGATACGCAGTATTTT
CASSSGLVGRRGTDTQYF
>NA|TRBV6-1|TRBJ1-1|many
TGTGCCAGCAGTGAAGGGGGGCTAATGAACACTGAAGCTTTCTTT
CASSEGGLMNTEAFF
>NA|TRBV30|TRBJ1-4|many
TGTGCCTGGACAGGGGTTAATGAAAAACTGTTTTTT
CAWTGVNEKLFF
>NA|TRBV4-1|TRBJ1-6|NA
TGCGCCAGCAGCCAAGGTGGTAGGATAGGGGATTCACCCCTCCACTTT
CASSQGGRIGDSPLHF
>TRBD1|TRBV18|TRBJ1-4|once
TGTGCCAGCTCACCAAGGACAGGGACTGCAACTAATGAAAAACTGTTTTTT
CASSPRTGTATNEKLFF
>NA|TRBV29-1|TRBJ1-5|many
TGCAGCGTTGGTGTCGACCACTTCAATCAGCCCCAGCATTTT
CSVGVDHFNQPQHF
>TRBD2|TRBV5-1|TRBJ2-3|few
TGCGCCAGCAGCCCAAAACTAGCGGGAGCGGGTTACGGCACAGATACGCAGTATTTT
CASSPKLAGAGYGTDTQYF